The TCR beta chain under discussion was sequenced for a study of prognosis after radiotherapy for stage I lung cancer. This CDR3 spans 11 amino acids. Trimming left V 6 bases short and J 7 bases short, with 12 bases between. Germline loops: CDR1 DFQATT, CDR2 SNEGSKA (reference sequence). Amplification of TCR beta CDR3 from genomic DNA used two-round multiplex PCR. It was primers specific to each TRBV and TRBJ gene that first-round PCR used. MiXCR, applied by TCRdb to the multiplex PCR reads, yields one record per CDR3 protein. The table includes around 17,000 distinct CDR3 sequences, over 25% detected once.

This TCR was recovered from a donor aged 50 or older with non-small cell lung cancer. The genes are TRBV20-1 and TRBJ2-5, with D possibly matching TRBD2 (6 bases). The sample was PBMCs, taken before or after stereotactic body radiation therapy (not recorded which). In DNA form, the CDR3 reads TGCAGTGCGGACCGGGGAGGGACCCAGTACTTC. It yields the protein CSADRGGTQYF.